These 13 T cell receptor beta chains came from one sample sequenced in a study of response to subunit inactivated influenza vaccine. TCRdb independently ran MiXCR on the RT-PCR reads; one entry per CDR3 protein. The repertoire includes some 570,000 distinct CDR3 sequences, 11% of them detected once, and approximately 11% sits in the top ten. These same data were also listed under a study on T cells expressing NK-cell markers. That report notes: For TCR beta, cDNA was produced by 5'RACE template switching with UMIs.

The sequencing here drew on PBMCs from blood, taken on the day of vaccination. The receptors come from a man aged 45-65 years who received an inactivated influenza vaccine.

The rearrangement uses TRBV28 and TRBJ2-1; no clear D. Germline CDR1 and CDR2: MDHEN and SYDVKM. Between the trimmed V and J ends, which lost 6 bases and 6 bases, there was a span of 12 bases. The CDR3 runs to 13 residues. The CDR3 bases are TGTGCCAGCAGGAAAACCTGGGGCAATGAGCAGTTCTTC. It encodes CASRKTWGNEQFF.

This clonotype was recorded at least ten times. The chain has TRBV12-3 or TRBV12-4 and TRBJ2-1; the D gene is possibly TRBD1 (6 bases). This CDR3 is built from 16 residues. Trimming removed 3 bases from V and 8 bases from J, with 20 bases in between. In DNA form, the CDR3 reads TGTGCCAGCAGTTTCGTTTTCGGAGGCAGGGGTTATGAGCAGTTCTTC. Translation: CASSFVFGGRGYEQFF.

The rearrangement uses TRBV10-3 and TRBJ2-3, with 7 positions matching TRBD2. After removal of 2 bases from V and 2 bases from J, the junction contained 7 bases not matched to a gene. The CDR3 is 16 amino acids. CDR1 is ENHRY, CDR2 SYGVKD, per germline. CDR3 nucleotide sequence: TGTGCCATCAGTGAGGAACCTAGCGGAACCACAGATACGCAGTATTTT. Its protein product is CAISEEPSGTTDTQYF.

The J gene is TRBJ2-3, the V gene TRBV21-1. TRBV21-1 is tagged as a pseudogene. This CDR3 is built from 19 residues. The CDR3 nucleotides are TGTGCCAGCAGCAAAGCGCTGAAGCGACCCAGGAACTGCACAGATACGCAGTATTTT. It encodes CASSKALKRPRNCTDTQYF.

The V and J genes are TRBV3-1 and TRBJ2-3, with D uncertain. V was clipped by 8 bases and J by 6 bases, with 12 bases between them. The CDR3 spans 12 residues. Germline CDR1 LGHDT, CDR2 YNNKEL (reference sequence). The CDR3 DNA is TGTGCCAGCGGTTTCTGGCTGGATACGCAGTATTTT. It translates to CASGFWLDTQYF.

This clonotype was picked up a small number of times. V is TRBV6-5 and J is TRBJ2-5, with 7 positions matching TRBD1. CDR3 length: 14 residues. Germline trimming cut 3 bases from V and 4 bases from J; bases unmatched to any gene: 5. Germline CDR1 is MNHEY and CDR2 is SVGAGI. CDR3 in amino acids: CASSYKGAIETQYF. In nucleotides, the CDR3 is TGTGCCAGCAGTTATAAGGGGGCCATAGAGACCCAGTACTTC.

This chain connects TRBV12-3 or TRBV12-4 to TRBJ2-1; 9 bases agree with TRBD2. Trimming removed 5 bases from V and 9 bases from J; junction bases left unmatched: 5. This CDR3 has 13 amino acids. In DNA, the CDR3 is TGTGCCAGCAGTCGACTAGCGGCTCTTGAGCAGTTCTTC. Its translation: CASSRLAALEQFF.

This clonotype was recorded at least ten times. The chain couples TRBV7-2 to TRBJ2-3, with 8 nucleotides matching TRBD2. The CDR3 spans 17 residues. Germline-derived CDR1 and CDR2 are SGHTA and FQGNSA. Trimming removed 2 bases from V and 0 bases from J; junction bases left unmatched: 7. This CDR3 is CASSLQSGGASTDTQYF. CDR3 DNA: TGTGCCAGCAGCTTACAGAGCGGGGGCGCTAGCACAGATACGCAGTATTTT. The full variable domain, with the rest looked up from reference TRBV7-2 and TRBJ2-3, is GAGVSQSPSNKVTEKGKDVELRCDPISGHTALYWYRQSLGQGLEFLIYFQGNSAPDKSGLPSDRFSAERTGGSVSTLTIQRTQQEDSAVYLCASSLQSGGASTDTQYFGPGTRLTVL.

This clonotype was counted many times. This sequence joins TRBV2 and TRBJ2-1; tentative D call: TRBD2 (5 bases). The CDR3 loop spans 15 amino acids. The germline CDR1 and CDR2 sequences are SNHLY and FYNNEI. Trimming stripped 3 bases from V and 7 bases from J, with 16 bases between. The CDR3 bases are TGTGCCAGCAGTGATGAAGCGGTATATGGGAATGAGCAGTTCTTC. Translated: CASSDEAVYGNEQFF.

In its sample, this clonotype was seen a few times. This chain links TRBV6-1 with TRBJ2-1; TRBD2 might be the D (5 bases). The CDR3 runs to 16 residues. In germline, CDR1 is MNHNS, CDR2 SASEGT. V lost 0 bases and J 7 bases, leaving 16 bases between the germline ends. The chain's CDR3 is CASSEASSGKFNEQFF. The DNA of the CDR3 is TGTGCCAGCAGTGAAGCTTCGAGCGGTAAATTTAATGAGCAGTTCTTC.

This clonotype was detected only a few times. The chain uses TRBV4-3 and TRBJ2-6; no clear D. With 3 bases removed from V and 0 bases from J, the gap between germline ends came to 6 bases. The germline V gene has CDR1 LGHNA and CDR2 YSLEER. This CDR3 comprises 15 residues. The CDR3: CASSQAGSGANVLTF. CDR3 DNA sequence: TGCGCCAGCAGCCAGGCCGGCTCTGGGGCCAACGTCCTGACTTTC.

This clonotype was detected only a few times. The chain joins TRBV20-1 to TRBJ2-7; TRBD2 aligns across 12 bases. Germline CDR1 is DFQATT and CDR2 is SNEGSKA (reference sequence). The CDR3 is 16 amino acids. With V trimmed by 3 bases and J by 2 bases, 8 bases remained unmatched. In DNA form, the CDR3 reads TGCAGTGCTAGTCCTATTGGACTAGCGGGACCCTACGAGCAGTACTTC. Residues: CSASPIGLAGPYEQYF.

This clonotype was counted only a few times. This chain uses TRBV28 with TRBJ2-4, with unresolved D. The V and J ends lost 3 bases and 10 bases respectively, with 16 bases between them. Germline lookup yields CDR1 MDHEN and CDR2 SYDVKM. The CDR3 loop spans 14 amino acids. In nucleotides, the CDR3 is TGTGCCAGCAGTTTCCCGTTTCAAAAGCGTATTCAGTACTTC. Translation: CASSFPFQKRIQYF.